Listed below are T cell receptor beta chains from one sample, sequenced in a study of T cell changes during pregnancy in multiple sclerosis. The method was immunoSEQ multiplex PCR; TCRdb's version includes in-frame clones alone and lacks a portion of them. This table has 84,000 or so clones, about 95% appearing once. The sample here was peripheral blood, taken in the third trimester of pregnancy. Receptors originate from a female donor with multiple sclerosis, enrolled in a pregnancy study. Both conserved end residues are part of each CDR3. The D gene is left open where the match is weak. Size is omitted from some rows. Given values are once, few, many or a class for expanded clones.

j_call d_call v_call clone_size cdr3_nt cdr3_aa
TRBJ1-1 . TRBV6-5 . TGTGCCTCAGGAAGGACTGAAGCTTTCTTT CASGRTEAFF
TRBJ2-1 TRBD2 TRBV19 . TGTGCCAGTAGTGTCGGACTAGCGGGGATCTACAATGAGCAGTTCTTC CASSVGLAGIYNEQFF
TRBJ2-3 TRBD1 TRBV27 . TGTGCCAGCAGTTTAACCGGGACAGGTTACACAGATACGCAGTATTTT CASSLTGTGYTDTQYF
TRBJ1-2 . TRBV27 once TGTGCCAGCACCCCCAGTAGGGGTTCGTCCTATGGCTACACCTTC CASTPSRGSSYGYTF
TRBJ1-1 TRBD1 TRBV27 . TGTGCCAGCAGTTTATCCGGGGACAGCGAAACTGAAGCTTTCTTT CASSLSGDSETEAFF
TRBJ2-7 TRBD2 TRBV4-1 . TGCGCCAGCAGCCAAGATGCGGCGGGGGGAAACGAGCAGTACTTC CASSQDAAGGNEQYF
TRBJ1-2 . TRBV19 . TGTGCCAGCCAAAGAGGCTATGGCTACACCTTC CASQRGYGYTF
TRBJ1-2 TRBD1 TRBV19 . TGTGCCAGTCGTTTCCCGGGACAGATTTCTGGTGGCTACACCTTC CASRFPGQISGGYTF
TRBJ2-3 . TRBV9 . TGTGCCAGCAGCGTGGGGGATGGAGGCGGGGCAGATACGCAGTATTTT CASSVGDGGGADTQYF
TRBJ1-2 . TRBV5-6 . TGTGCCAGCAGCCTATCCAGGGCGGGGAACTATGGCTACACCTTC CASSLSRAGNYGYTF
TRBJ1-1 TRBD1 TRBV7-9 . TGTGCCAGCAGCTTAGAGGAGGGGGCGCACACTGAAGCTTTCTTT CASSLEEGAHTEAFF
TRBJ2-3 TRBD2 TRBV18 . TGTGCCAGCTCACCACAGCCTAGCGGGAGCACAGATACGCAGTATTTT CASSPQPSGSTDTQYF
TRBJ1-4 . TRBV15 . TGTGCCACCAGCAGGTTTTCCCCGGCAACTAATGAAAAACTGTTTTTT CATSRFSPATNEKLFF
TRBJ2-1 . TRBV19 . TGTGCCAGTAGTAAATCTACTAAATACAATGAGCAGTTCTTC CASSKSTKYNEQFF
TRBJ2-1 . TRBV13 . TGTGCCAGCAGCTTACCCCGACTCGGAGGGGCCTACAATGAGCAGTTCTTC CASSLPRLGGAYNEQFF
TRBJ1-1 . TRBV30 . TGTGCCTGGAGTGAGCGCATGAACACTGAAGCTTTCTTT CAWSERMNTEAFF
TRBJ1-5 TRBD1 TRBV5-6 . TGTGCCAGCAGCCCGTGGACAGGCTTAAATCAGCCCCAGCATTTT CASSPWTGLNQPQHF
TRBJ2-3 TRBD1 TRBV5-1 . TGCGCCAGCAGCTTGGCGGGACAGATAGGCACAGATACGCAGTATTTT CASSLAGQIGTDTQYF
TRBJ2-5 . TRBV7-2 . TGTGCCAGCAGCTTATGGAGGGGCCCGCGGGGAGAGACCCAGTACTTC CASSLWRGPRGETQYF
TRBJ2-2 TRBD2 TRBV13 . TGTGCCAGCAGTATCAGCGGGGGGGGAGTCGGGGAGCTGTTTTTT CASSISGGGVGELFF
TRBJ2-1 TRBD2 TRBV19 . TGTGCCAGTAGTATCATCGGAGGACTAGTCCCCTATGAGCAGTTCTTC CASSIIGGLVPYEQFF
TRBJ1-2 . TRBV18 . TGTGCCAGCACACATCCTGAGGAATCTTTTTATGGCTACACCTTC CASTHPEESFYGYTF
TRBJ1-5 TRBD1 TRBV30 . TGTGCCTGGGGACAGGGAAGGAACAATCAGCCCCAGCATTTT CAWGQGRNNQPQHF
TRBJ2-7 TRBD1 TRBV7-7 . TGTGCTAGCAGCCCCCGCCGGGACAGCGAGCAGTACTTC CASSPRRDSEQYF
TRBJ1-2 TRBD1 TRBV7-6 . TGTGCCAGCAGCTTAGACACGACAGGGGGCCCACGGAGTGGCTACACCTTC CASSLDTTGGPRSGYTF
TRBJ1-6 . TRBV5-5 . TGTGCCAGCAGCTTGGTGCCCTATCGGGGTTCACCCCTCCACTTT CASSLVPYRGSPLHF
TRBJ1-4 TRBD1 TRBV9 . TGTGCCAGCAGCGTAGACAGGGGGCGGGAAAAACTGTTTTTT CASSVDRGREKLFF
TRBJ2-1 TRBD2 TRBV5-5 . TGTGCCAGCAGCACCGGGACTAGCGTCAATGAGCAGTTCTTC CASSTGTSVNEQFF
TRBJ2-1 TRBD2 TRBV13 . TGTGCCAGCAGCTTCTTAGCGGGGGGGCCTTCCTACAATGAGCAGTTCTTC CASSFLAGGPSYNEQFF
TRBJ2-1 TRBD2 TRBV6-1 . TGTGCCAGCAGCCAGAGCGGGGGGCCCAACAATGAGCAGTTCTTC CASSQSGGPNNEQFF
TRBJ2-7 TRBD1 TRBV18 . TGTGCCAGCTCTCGGGGACAGATCTACGAGCAGTACTTC CASSRGQIYEQYF